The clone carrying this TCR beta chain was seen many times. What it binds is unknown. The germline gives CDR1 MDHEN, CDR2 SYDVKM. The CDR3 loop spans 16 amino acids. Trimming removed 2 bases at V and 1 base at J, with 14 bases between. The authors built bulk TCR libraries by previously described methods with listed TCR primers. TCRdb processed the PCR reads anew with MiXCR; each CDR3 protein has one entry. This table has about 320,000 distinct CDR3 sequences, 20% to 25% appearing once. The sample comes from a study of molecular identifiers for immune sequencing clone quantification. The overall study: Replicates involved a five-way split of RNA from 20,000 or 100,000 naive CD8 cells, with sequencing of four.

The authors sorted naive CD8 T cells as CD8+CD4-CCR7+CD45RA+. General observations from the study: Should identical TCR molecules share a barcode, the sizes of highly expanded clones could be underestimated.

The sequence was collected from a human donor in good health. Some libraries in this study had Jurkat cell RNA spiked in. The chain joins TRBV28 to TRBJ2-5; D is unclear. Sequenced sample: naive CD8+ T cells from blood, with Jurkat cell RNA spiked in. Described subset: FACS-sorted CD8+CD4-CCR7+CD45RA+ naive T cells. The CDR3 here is CASSLRVGRSQETQYF. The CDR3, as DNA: TGTGCCAGCAGTTTAAGGGTTGGGCGGAGCCAAGAGACCCAGTACTTC.